These T cell receptor beta chains were read from a single sample in a study of metastatic and nonmetastatic thyroid tumors. Through MiXCR, TCRdb re-clonotyped the PCR reads. The sample yields tens of thousands of clones, approximately 4.1% seen once. Material for sequencing was blood. These receptors all stem from a female donor with papillary thyroid cancer or a benign thyroid nodule (not recorded which). Some clones in this sample may be carry-over from other donors' samples. Each CDR3 is given with its conserved first and last residue. The D gene is left open where the match is weak. Rows give clone size only sometimes, using once, few, many, or a class for an expanded clone.

V	J	D	size	DNA	CDR3
TRBV25-1	TRBJ2-6	TRBD2	few	TGTGCCAGCAGTGAATTGGCAGGGTCCAGCGGGGCCAACGTCCTGACCTTC	CASSELAGSSGANVLTF
TRBV25-1	TRBJ1-2	TRBD1	NA	TGTGCCAGCAGTGAATCGGGGGACAGCGCTGGCTACACCTTC	CASSESGDSAGYTF
TRBV5-1	TRBJ2-7	TRBD2	many	TGCGCCAGCAGCATCCTAGCGGGAGGGCCCTACGAGCAGTACTTC	CASSILAGGPYEQYF
TRBV18	TRBJ1-2	NA	many	TGTGCCAGCTCACCACCGCATAACTATGGCTACACCTTC	CASSPPHNYGYTF
TRBV6-5	TRBJ2-7	NA	many	TGTGCCAGCAGTTACCGGGCTAACCGGGGGCAGGCGGCCTCCTACGAGCAGTACTTC	CASSYRANRGQAASYEQYF
TRBV20-1	TRBJ2-1	NA	many	TGCAGTGCAAGGAGGAATGAGCAGTTCTTC	CSARRNEQFF
TRBV12-3/TRBV12-4	TRBJ1-2	TRBD1	NA	TGTGCCAGCAGTTTATCGGGACAGGGATATGGCTACACCTTC	CASSLSGQGYGYTF
TRBV7-8	TRBJ2-7	NA	many	TGTGCCAGCAGCTTAGCTGGGCCTGACTACGAGCAGTACTTC	CASSLAGPDYEQYF
TRBV28	TRBJ1-2	TRBD1	few	TGTGCCAGCAGTTCACAGGCCGGACAGGGGACCCGAGATAACTTC	CASSSQAGQGTRDNF
TRBV7-3	TRBJ2-2	NA	many	TGTGCCAGCAGCTTAAATTGGGACACCGGGGAGCTGTTTTTT	CASSLNWDTGELFF
TRBV12-3/TRBV12-4	TRBJ2-1	TRBD1	many	TGTGCCAGCAGTCACATCGGGACAGGGTACGCTGAGCAGTTCTTC	CASSHIGTGYAEQFF
TRBV6-1	TRBJ2-1	TRBD2	few	TGTGCCAGCAGTCCCGGGAGGGGTCGAGCAGGAAATGAGCAGTTCTTC	CASSPGRGRAGNEQFF
TRBV5-1	TRBJ1-3	NA	few	TGCGCCAGCAGCTCGGGGGGTTCTGGAAACACCATATATTTT	CASSSGGSGNTIYF
TRBV19	TRBJ1-5	NA	many	TGTGCCAGTAGTATAGATCTCGGGGGGCTTAGCAATCAGCCTCAGCATTTT	CASSIDLGGLSNQPQHF
TRBV9	TRBJ2-1	NA	many	TGTGCCAGCAGCGTAGTGGCTACGACGTCCAATGAGCAGTTCTTC	CASSVVATTSNEQFF